This T cell receptor (beta chain) originates from a study of cytomegalovirus exposure and HLA in healthy donors. Broader study findings: TCR beta chains numbering roughly 150 were designated cytomegalovirus-associated. Some public TCRs appeared in many individuals, while most sequences were rare.

CDR3 length: 16 amino acids. V lost 5 bases and J lost 4, with 20 bases in between. CDR1 SEHNR and CDR2 FQNEAQ come from the germline V gene (reference sequence). The assay was immunoSEQ multiplex PCR, and TCRdb's table has in-frame clones only and misses some. The sample contains 150,000 or so clones, around 81% of which appear only once. Notes on this clone: Its antigen is not identified.

The origin of this receptor is a man aged 25-45 years in good health and CMV-seropositive. Sequenced: PBMCs. J is TRBJ1-2 and V is TRBV7-9; the D gene is possibly TRBD1 (6 bases). CDR3: CASSRSSGGAGYGYTF. CDR3 nucleotide sequence: TGTGCCAGCAGCCGGTCGAGTGGGGGCGCCGGCTATGGCTACACCTTC.